This T cell receptor beta chain derives from a study of blood T cell repertoires in COVID-19. Study overall: From the United States, Italy and Spain came samples of acute and convalescent COVID-19. Sample material is recorded as cDNA or gDNA derived from T cells, B-cell-depleted T cells, or PBMCs.

V lost 5 bases to trimming and J lost 7 bases, with 14 bases between them. CDR1 and CDR2 from the germline V gene are LNHDA and SQIVND (reference sequence). The CDR3 has 14 amino acids. Original processing methods: Estimation of nucleated cell counts was performed using reference gene primer amplification. Method: immunoSEQ multiplex PCR; TCRdb's copy keeps in-frame clones and lacks some. For V, J and clone size, that table is used; D and trimming come from the DNA. The sample consists of around 200,000 clones, approximately 85% of them appearing once. The sequence was obtained from a human donor with active or convalescent COVID-19. The donor label of this sample is uncertain. This rearrangement joins TRBV19 to TRBJ2-2; D ambiguous. Sequenced material: peripheral blood. CDR3 DNA sequence: TGTGCCAGTAGTCCTACCCGGGTGGTCGGGGAGCTGTTTTTT. It is translated as CASSPTRVVGELFF.